This T cell receptor (beta chain) was profiled in a study of T-cell reconstitution after alpha-beta-depleted transplantation in children. This clonotype has just a few counts. The TCRbeta library was prepared with unique molecular identifiers. One entry per CDR3 protein results from TCRdb running MiXCR on the PCR reads. The table includes a few hundred thousand distinct CDR3 sequences, 9% to 10% detected once. J was trimmed by 1 base and V by 5 bases; bases with no gene match: 8. This CDR3 has 16 residues. The J gene is TRBJ1-5, the V gene TRBV12-3 or TRBV12-4; 7 positions agree with TRBD1. The clonotype was recovered from a human donor who donated a stem cell graft to a child with SCID. Sample: PBMCs from the stem cell graft donor, taken from the stem cell graft. The CDR3 DNA reads as TGTGCCAGCAGTCTCCGGACAGGAATGAGCAATCAGCCCCAGCATTTT. Translation gives CASSLRTGMSNQPQHF.